The present T cell receptor (beta chain) was sequenced within a study of T-cell memory formation after mild COVID-19. One entry per CDR3 protein results from TCRdb running MiXCR on the 5' RACE reads. The table lists 200,000 to 250,000 distinct CDR3 sequences, over 9% of them singletons. General study results and limits: Shrinking CD4+ clones resided mostly in CM and EM, and CD8+ ones in EMRA.

A word on this clonotype: What it recognizes is unknown.

The sequence came from a man between 18 and 29 years old who had mild COVID-19 (a few samples of this study predate the infection). Cell type and time point are not known. Sequenced input: PBMCs or a T cell subset sorted from them (not recorded which).

Written as DNA, the CDR3 is TGTGCCAGCAGCGAGGGTGCGGGGGCCGGCGGGAAGACTGAAGCTTTCTTT. It codes for CASSEGAGAGGKTEAFF. The genes are TRBV6-4 and TRBJ1-1, with D perhaps TRBD1 (6 bases). With 6 bases removed from V and 5 bases from J, the gap between germline ends came to 25 bases. The CDR3 runs to 17 residues. CDR1 MRHNA and CDR2 SNTAGT come from the germline V gene.